One and the same sample provided the 11 T cell receptor beta chains below, sequenced in a study of T cells in Graves' hyperthyroidism and ophthalmopathy. RNA transcripts gave rise to amplified TCR beta CDR3 regions. The HTBI primer set served for first-round RT-PCR of the TCR CDR3. TCRdb fed the multiplex PCR reads into MiXCR, producing one record per CDR3 protein. The table records roughly 500,000 distinct CDR3 sequences, 14% of them present only once. Sequencing was carried out using blood. The origin of the receptors is a woman aged 30 to 39 with Graves' hyperthyroidism that later progressed to Graves' ophthalmopathy.

This clonotype was found a few times. The V and J genes are TRBV7-9 and TRBJ1-2, with D possibly matching TRBD1 (6 bases). CDR3 length: 13 residues. Germline CDR1 SEHNR, CDR2 FQNEAQ (reference sequence). The V end lost 2 bases, the J end lost 6 bases, and 10 bases lay between the germline ends. The DNA of the CDR3 is TGTGCCAGCAGCTTACCGGACAGAAATGGCTACACCTTC. Translation: CASSLPDRNGYTF.

This clonotype was counted only a few times. A much bigger clone sits one base away, suggesting this may be a read error. The chain combines TRBV13 with TRBJ1-1; D remains unclear. Germline-derived CDR1 and CDR2 are PRHDT and FYEKMQ (reference sequence). V lost 1 base, J lost 5 bases, and 5 bases lay in between. The CDR3 loop spans 12 amino acids. The CDR3: CASSLAETEAFF. The CDR3 DNA is TGTGCCAGCAGCTTAGCAGAGACTGAAGCTTTCTTT.

This clonotype was recorded many times. V gene TRBV11-2 combines with J gene TRBJ2-4; D remains unclear. CDR1 SGHAT and CDR2 FQNNGV come from the germline V gene. Trimming left V 1 base short and J 4 bases short, with 8 bases between. The CDR3 is 14 amino acids. CDR3 bases: TGTGCCAGCAGCTTAGCACAGCTTAAAAACATTCAGTACTTC. Translated: CASSLAQLKNIQYF.

In this sample, this clonotype turned up many times. The chain recombines TRBV2 with TRBJ2-5; perhaps TRBD2 as D (5 bases). Between the trimmed V and J ends, which lost 2 bases and 3 bases, there was a span of 16 bases. Germline V gene lookup returns CDR1 SNHLY and CDR2 FYNNEI. The CDR3 loop spans 16 amino acids. CDR3 nucleotide sequence: TGTGCCAGCAGTGAACAATCAGCATCGGGGAAAGAGACCCAGTACTTC. Its protein product is CASSEQSASGKETQYF.

This clonotype was detected a few times. DNA for the CDR3: TGCGCCAGCAGCCAAGAGGGCCGCCAAGAGACCCAGTACTTC. It codes for CASSQEGRQETQYF. V usage is TRBV4-1 and J usage is TRBJ2-5, with D hard to call. The germline CDR1 and CDR2 sequences are MGHRA and YSYEKL. With 0 bases removed from V and 1 base from J, the gap between germline ends came to 6 bases. This CDR3 comprises 14 residues.

This clonotype was detected ten times or more. J is TRBJ2-1 and V is TRBV11-3; 7 nucleotides match TRBD2. Germline CDR1 reads SGHNT; CDR2 reads YENEEA. V was clipped by 4 bases and J by 11 bases; unmatched bases: 5. The CDR3 loop spans 12 amino acids. CDR3 in amino acids: CASSWTGTKQFF. The CDR3 nucleotides read TGTGCCAGCAGCTGGACGGGGACTAAGCAGTTCTTC.

The chain carries TRBV5-1 and TRBJ2-1; 7 positions match TRBD1. This CDR3 spans 15 amino acids. The J segment lost 1 base and the V segment lost 6 bases, leaving 7 bases of the junction unmatched. Germline V CDR1 and CDR2: SGHRS, YFSETQ. For the CDR3, the DNA is TGCGCCAGCACGGCCGGGACAGTTTCCTACAATGAGCAGTTCTTC. It codes for CASTAGTVSYNEQFF.

This clonotype was recorded at least ten times. The V call is TRBV7-2, the J call TRBJ2-1; no definite D call. The V end was cut by 8 bases, the J end by 10 bases, with 18 bases between. Germline lookup yields CDR1 SGHTA and CDR2 FQGNSA. This CDR3 is built from 13 residues. The CDR3: CASLGARVNEQFF. In DNA, the CDR3 is TGTGCCAGCTTAGGAGCTCGGGTCAACGAGCAGTTCTTC.

J is TRBJ1-1 and V is TRBV25-1; possible D gene TRBD1, 5 bases. CDR1 is MGHDK, CDR2 SYGVNS, per germline. V shed 6 bases and J shed 0 bases, with 14 bases lying between them. The CDR3 covers 15 residues. The chain's CDR3 is CASRQRGRVNTEAFF. The CDR3 DNA follows: TGTGCCAGCAGGCAACGGGGCAGAGTGAACACTGAAGCTTTCTTT.

Many counts were recorded for this clonotype. The junction departs from germline at one end; a sequencing error may be responsible. The rearrangement links TRBV28 to TRBJ1-5; weak D call: TRBD1 (5 bases). The germline V gene encodes CDR1 MDHEN and CDR2 SYDVKM. The CDR3 runs 14 residues. In DNA, the CDR3 is TGTGCCACCAGTCAGTGGGACGCCTATCAGCCCCAGCATTTT. This encodes CATSQWDAYQPQHF.

This clonotype was seen repeatedly, ten times or more. The chain is built from TRBV28 and TRBJ2-7, with D perhaps TRBD2 (5 bases). Per germline, CDR1 MDHEN and CDR2 SYDVKM. The CDR3 is 15 residues long. V gave up 3 bases and J gave up 0 bases, with 12 bases separating them. The CDR3 coding sequence is TGTGCCAGCAGTTTTGGAGGAGAGTCCTCCTACGAGCAGTACTTC. It yields the protein CASSFGGESSYEQYF.